Listed here are 17 T cell receptor beta chains from one sample, sequenced in a study of cytomegalovirus exposure and HLA in healthy donors. 13 Jbeta primers and 60 Vbeta primers were used for the PCR. Generated by immunoSEQ multiplex PCR, the TCRdb table keeps only in-frame clones and is missing some. The table includes about 85,000 clones, about three fifths detected once. The sample taken for sequencing was PBMCs. These receptors were obtained from a man aged 25 to 40 in good health and CMV-seronegative.

The CDR3 protein is CATTPASGANVLTF. DNA of the CDR3: TGTGCCACCACACCCGCCTCTGGGGCCAACGTCCTGACTTTC. This chain uses TRBV19 with TRBJ2-6, with D unclear. V lost 10 bases and J 0 bases, leaving 10 bases between the germline ends. Germline V gene data show CDR1 as LNHDA and CDR2 as SQIVND (reference sequence). The CDR3 length is 14 residues.

This clone was picked up a small number of times. The CDR3: CASRGLAGETQYF. The CDR3 region has the DNA TGTGCCAGTAGAGGACTAGCGGGAGAGACCCAGTACTTC. This sequence joins TRBV19 and TRBJ2-5; 11 bases line up with TRBD2. The CDR3 extends over 13 amino acids. The trim removed 6 bases at V and 4 bases at J, leaving 1 base unmatched. Germline CDR1 LNHDA, CDR2 SQIVND (reference sequence).

With regard to this clone: An end of the junction differs from the germline gene, which may be a read error. Other DNA sequences in the same sample also yield this CDR3. The rearrangement links TRBV27 to TRBJ2-6, with a possible D match to TRBD1 (5 bases). The CDR3 loop spans 17 amino acids. The germline V gene encodes CDR1 MNHEY and CDR2 SMNVEV (reference sequence). The CDR3, as DNA: TGTGCCAGCAGTTTAAGGCCCTTTAGCACTGGGGCCAACGTTCTGACTTTC. Translation: CASSLRPFSTGANVLTF.

V usage is TRBV7-2 and J usage is TRBJ1-5; D is possibly TRBD1 (6 bases). The CDR3 totals 16 residues. V was shortened by 2 bases and J by 0 bases, with 11 bases between the two germline ends. Germline CDR1 and CDR2: SGHTA and FQGNSA. CDR3 coding DNA: TGTGCCAGCAGCTTATATGGGGGCCCTAGCAATCAGCCCCAGCATTTT. It translates to CASSLYGGPSNQPQHF.

The chain uses TRBV28 and TRBJ2-4; a weak D match, TRBD2 (6 bases). Trimming pared 4 bases from V and 0 bases from J, leaving 10 bases between. CDR1 is MDHEN and CDR2 is SYDVKM in the germline V gene. The CDR3 has 15 residues. CDR3 sequence (DNA): TGTGCCAGCAGTTACCCGGGAGCAGCCAAAAACATTCAGTACTTC. It specifies CASSYPGAAKNIQYF.

This clone was counted between two and nine times. The rearrangement uses TRBV6-5 and TRBJ2-7; 7 positions agree with TRBD1. This CDR3 has 15 residues. Trimming at V came to 8 bases and at J to 4 bases, leaving 14 bases not matched to a gene. CDR1 is MNHEY, CDR2 SVGAGI, per germline. The CDR3 nucleotides are TGTGCCAGCTCCCAGGGTAGGGGACAGAGTTACGAGCAGTACTTC. Its protein is CASSQGRGQSYEQYF.

The rearrangement links TRBV5-1 to TRBJ1-6, with 7 bases fitting TRBD1. The germline gives CDR1 SGHRS, CDR2 YFSETQ. J lost 7 bases, V lost 3 bases, and 10 bases had no gene match. The CDR3 is made up of 16 amino acids. This chain's CDR3 is CASSYNPTGQNSPLHF. CDR3 DNA sequence: TGCGCCAGCAGCTACAATCCGACAGGGCAGAATTCACCCCTCCACTTT.

This clone was recorded a few times. This sequence joins TRBV5-6 and TRBJ2-1; no firm D call. The CDR3 loop spans 12 amino acids. The V gene lost 1 base and the J gene lost 14 bases, with 13 bases spanning the gap. Germline loops: CDR1 SGHDT, CDR2 YYEEEE. The CDR3 sequence is CASSLSRQVEFF. CDR3 bases: TGTGCCAGCAGCTTGTCCCGCCAGGTGGAGTTCTTC. The full variable domain, its missing parts supplied by reference TRBV5-6 and TRBJ2-1, is DAGVTQSPTHLIKTRGQQVTLRCSPKSGHDTVSWYQQALGQGPQFIFQYYEEEERQRGNFPDRFSGHQFPNYSSELNVNALLLGDSALYLCASSLSRQVEFFGPGTRLTVL.

The J gene is TRBJ2-1, the V gene TRBV5-1; TRBD1 is a possible D gene (5 bases). Germline V gene sequence: CDR1 SGHRS, CDR2 YFSETQ. V was clipped by 3 bases and J by 7 bases, with 8 bases between them. This CDR3 spans 12 amino acids. The CDR3 protein is CASSSTGNEQFF. In DNA form, the CDR3 reads TGCGCCAGCAGCTCTACAGGAAATGAGCAGTTCTTC.

The table lists this clone with a few counts. V gene TRBV19 combines with J gene TRBJ1-1, with 11 bases that match TRBD1. The V and J ends lost 7 bases and 0 bases, in that order; junction bases with no gene match: 4. Germline V gives CDR1 LNHDA, CDR2 SQIVND (reference sequence). CDR3 size: 15 residues. The CDR3, as DNA: TGTGCCAGTACCTTGGGACAGGGGGTGAACACTGAAGCTTTCTTT. Its protein is CASTLGQGVNTEAFF.

The rearrangement uses TRBV7-2 and TRBJ1-5; D gene uncertain. Deletions cut 1 base from V and 0 bases from J, with 4 bases between. This CDR3 spans 14 amino acids. Germline CDR1 is SGHTA and CDR2 is FQGNSA. CDR3 loop: CASSLGHSNQPQHF. In DNA form, the CDR3 reads TGTGCCAGCAGCTTAGGTCATAGCAATCAGCCCCAGCATTTT.

The rearrangement links TRBV9 to TRBJ2-7; 7 nucleotides align to TRBD2. The CDR3 has 14 amino acids. V was pared by 7 bases and J by 7 bases, with 14 bases of the junction left unmatched. Looked up from germline, CDR1 is SGDLS and CDR2 is YYNGEE. Written as DNA, the CDR3 is TGTGCCAGCGGGGACGGACCCCGGGAGGAAGAGCAGTACTTC. Protein sequence: CASGDGPREEEQYF.

V is TRBV29-1 and J is TRBJ2-5; TRBD1 matches at 7 bases. Near its end, the DNA agrees better with TRBJ2-7, so the J call may be wrong. Germline-derived CDR1 and CDR2 are SQVTM and ANQGSEA. The CDR3 length is 12 residues. This CDR3 is CSAGQLTYEQYF. CDR3 coding DNA: TGCAGCGCGGGACAGTTAACCTACGAGCAGTACTTC.

V and J are TRBV10-3 and TRBJ2-1; D might be TRBD2 (5 bases). The CDR3 extends over 19 amino acids. The germline V gene encodes CDR1 ENHRY and CDR2 SYGVKD. Trimming removed 0 bases at V and 0 bases at J, with 18 bases between. The CDR3 region has the DNA TGTGCCATCAGTGAGTCGGCCTTGGGTGGGAGTAGCTCCTACAATGAGCAGTTCTTC. Amino acids: CAISESALGGSSSYNEQFF.

The chain combines TRBV27 with TRBJ2-3, with a possible D match to TRBD2 (5 bases). The length of the CDR3 is 14 residues. Deletions cut 1 base from V and 4 bases from J, with 9 bases between. CDR1 is MNHEY and CDR2 is SMNVEV in the germline V gene (reference sequence). The CDR3 DNA is TGTGCCAGCAGTTTATTCCCGGGATCAGATACGCAGTATTTT. It translates to CASSLFPGSDTQYF.

The chain couples TRBV6-1 to TRBJ1-1, with D possibly TRBD1 on 6 matching bases. Looked up from germline, CDR1 is MNHNS and CDR2 is SASEGT. V lost 4 bases and J lost 0, with 12 bases in between. The CDR3 runs 15 residues. In DNA, the CDR3 is TGTGCCAGCAGTGGCCGACAGGTACTGAACACTGAAGCTTTCTTT. Its translation: CASSGRQVLNTEAFF.

This chain links TRBV7-9 with TRBJ2-1; TRBD1 matches at 7 bases. CDR1 SEHNR and CDR2 FQNEAQ come from the germline V gene (reference sequence). V shed 5 bases and J 10 bases; nucleotides not matched to a gene: 17. The CDR3 sequence is 16 residues long. The DNA of the CDR3 is TGTGCCAGCAGCAAGGGGGCTAGCTATGTTGTTTCGGAGCAGTTCTTC. Translated: CASSKGASYVVSEQFF.